This T cell receptor beta chain was observed in a study of radiotherapy plus CTLA-4 blockade in lung cancer. Sequenced by immunoSEQ multiplex PCR; TCRdb stores in-frame clones only, minus some. The table includes tens of thousands of clones, less than 85% detected once. Germline V CDR1 and CDR2: GTSNPN, SVGIG (reference sequence). This CDR3 is built from 13 residues. V was trimmed by 2 bases and J by 10 bases, leaving 16 bases between them. This clone has a single count. Sequencing was performed on peripheral blood, taken from a patient treated with radiotherapy plus ipilimumab. The TCR was taken from a human donor with non-small cell lung cancer who had a complete response to radiotherapy plus ipilimumab. This chain uses TRBV30 with TRBJ2-3, with a weak D call TRBD1 (7 bases). The CDR3 DNA follows: TGTGCCTGGAGTACGACGCGGGACAGCTCGCAGTATTTT. Translation gives CAWSTTRDSSQYF.